This TCR beta chain emerged from a study of cytomegalovirus exposure and HLA in healthy donors. Study-level points and caveats: Excluded were some V segments that proved indistinguishable, including TRBV6-2 and TRBV6-3. Later work found most CMV-associated TCR beta chains apparently HLA-restricted. Compared with the approximately 670-donor mean, an Asian-associated ancestry cluster reportedly had fewer N-insertions, according to a later analysis.

The CDR3 covers 13 residues. In germline, CDR1 is ENHRY, CDR2 SYGVKD. The V end lost 2 bases, the J end lost 5 bases, and 7 bases lay between the germline ends. This PCR relied on a set of 60 Vbeta primers and 13 Jbeta primers. TCRdb's copy holds only in-frame clones and misses some; the assay was immunoSEQ multiplex PCR. The sample has under 70,000 clones, around 70% seen once. Regarding this clone: What it recognizes is unknown.

What was sequenced was PBMCs. The chain recombines TRBV10-3 with TRBJ1-5, with D perhaps matching TRBD1 (5 bases). The TCR originated in a woman aged 60-70 years in good health and CMV-seropositive. CDR3: CAISEGAHQPQHF. The CDR3 nucleotides read TGTGCCATCAGTGAGGGGGCGCATCAGCCCCAGCATTTT.